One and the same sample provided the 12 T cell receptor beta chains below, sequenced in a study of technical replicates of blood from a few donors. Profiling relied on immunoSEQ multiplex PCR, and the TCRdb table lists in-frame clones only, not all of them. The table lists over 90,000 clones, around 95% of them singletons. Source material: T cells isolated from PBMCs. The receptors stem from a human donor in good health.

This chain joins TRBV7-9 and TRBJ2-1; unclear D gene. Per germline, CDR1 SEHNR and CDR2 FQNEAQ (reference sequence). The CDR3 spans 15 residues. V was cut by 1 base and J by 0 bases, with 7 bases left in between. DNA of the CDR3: TGTGCCAGCAGCTTAGGACTTAGCTCCTACAATGAGCAGTTCTTC. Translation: CASSLGLSSYNEQFF.

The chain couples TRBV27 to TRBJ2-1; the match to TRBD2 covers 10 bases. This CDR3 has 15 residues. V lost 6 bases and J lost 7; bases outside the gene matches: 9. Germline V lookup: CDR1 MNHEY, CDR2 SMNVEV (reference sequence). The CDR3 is CASRYSGGIGNEQFF. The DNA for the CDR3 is TGTGCCAGCAGATATAGCGGGGGGATTGGAAATGAGCAGTTCTTC.

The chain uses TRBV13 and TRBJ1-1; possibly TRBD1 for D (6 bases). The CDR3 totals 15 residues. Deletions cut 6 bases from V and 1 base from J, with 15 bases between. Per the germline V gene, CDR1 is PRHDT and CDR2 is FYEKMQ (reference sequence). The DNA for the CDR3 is TGTGCCAGCAGTTCACAGGGAAGGGAGAACACTGAAGCTTTCTTT. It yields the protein CASSSQGRENTEAFF.

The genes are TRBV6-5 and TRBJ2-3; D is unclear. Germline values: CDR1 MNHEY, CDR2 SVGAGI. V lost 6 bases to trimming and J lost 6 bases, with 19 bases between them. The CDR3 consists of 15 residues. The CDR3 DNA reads TGTGCCAGCAGCCGCGACCCGACACCCACGGATACGCAGTATTTT. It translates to CASSRDPTPTDTQYF.

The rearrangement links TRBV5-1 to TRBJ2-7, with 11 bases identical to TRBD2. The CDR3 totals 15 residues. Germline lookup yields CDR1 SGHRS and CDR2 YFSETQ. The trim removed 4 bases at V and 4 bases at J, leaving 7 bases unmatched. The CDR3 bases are TGCGCCAGCAGCCAAATAGCGGGGGGGCATTACGAGCAGTACTTC. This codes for CASSQIAGGHYEQYF.

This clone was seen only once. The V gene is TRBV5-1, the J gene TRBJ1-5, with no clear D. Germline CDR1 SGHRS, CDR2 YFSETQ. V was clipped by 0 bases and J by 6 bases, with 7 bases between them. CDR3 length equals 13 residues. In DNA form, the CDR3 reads TGCGCCAGCAGCTTGGACGGTGGTCAGCCCCAGCATTTT. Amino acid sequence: CASSLDGGQPQHF.

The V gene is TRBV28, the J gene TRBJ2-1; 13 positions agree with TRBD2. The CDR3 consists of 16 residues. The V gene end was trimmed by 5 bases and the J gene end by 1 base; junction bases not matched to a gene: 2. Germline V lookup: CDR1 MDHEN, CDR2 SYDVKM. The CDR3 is CASSRLAGGSYNEQFF. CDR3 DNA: TGTGCCAGCAGTCGACTAGCGGGAGGATCCTACAATGAGCAGTTCTTC.

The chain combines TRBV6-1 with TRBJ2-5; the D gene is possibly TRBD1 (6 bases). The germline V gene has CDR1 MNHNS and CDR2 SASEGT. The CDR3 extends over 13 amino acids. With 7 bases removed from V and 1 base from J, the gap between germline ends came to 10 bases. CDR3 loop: CASITGIQETQYF. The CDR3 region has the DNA TGTGCCAGCATCACAGGGATCCAAGAGACCCAGTACTTC.

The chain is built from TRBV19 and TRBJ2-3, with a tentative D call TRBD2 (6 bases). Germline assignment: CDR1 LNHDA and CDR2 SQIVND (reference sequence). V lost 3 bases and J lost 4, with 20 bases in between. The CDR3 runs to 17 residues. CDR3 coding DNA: TGTGCCAGTAGTATGAAAGGCGGGGCGAAAGGATCAGATACGCAGTATTTT. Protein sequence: CASSMKGGAKGSDTQYF.

In nucleotides, the CDR3 is TGTGCCAGTAGTATCAAAGGGACACCAACCTACGAGCAGTACTTC. It is translated as CASSIKGTPTYEQYF. The rearrangement links TRBV19 to TRBJ2-7; D is perhaps TRBD1 (6 bases). With 3 bases removed from V and 2 bases from J, the gap between germline ends came to 14 bases. Germline V gene lookup returns CDR1 LNHDA and CDR2 SQIVND (reference sequence). The CDR3 consists of 15 residues.

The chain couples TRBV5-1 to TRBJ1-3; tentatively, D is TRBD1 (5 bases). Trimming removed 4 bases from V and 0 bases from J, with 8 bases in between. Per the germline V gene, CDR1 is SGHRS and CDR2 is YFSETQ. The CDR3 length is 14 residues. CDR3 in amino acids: CASSQTASGNTIYF. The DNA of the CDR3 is TGCGCCAGCAGCCAGACAGCCTCTGGAAACACCATATATTTT.

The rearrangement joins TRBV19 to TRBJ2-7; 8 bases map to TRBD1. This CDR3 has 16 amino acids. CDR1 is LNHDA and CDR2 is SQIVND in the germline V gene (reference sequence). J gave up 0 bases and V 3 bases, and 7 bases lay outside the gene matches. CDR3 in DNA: TGTGCCAGTAGTATGGGACAGGTAGTTAGCTCCTACGAGCAGTACTTC. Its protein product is CASSMGQVVSSYEQYF. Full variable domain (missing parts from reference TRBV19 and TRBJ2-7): DGGITQSPKYLFRKEGQNVTLSCEQNLNHDAMYWYRQDPGQGLRLIYYSQIVNDFQKGDIAEGYSVSREKKESFPLTVTSAQKNPTAFYLCASSMGQVVSSYEQYFGPGTRLTVT.